This T cell receptor (beta chain) comes out of a study of blood T cell repertoires in COVID-19 (dated by TCRdb to the early 2020s). Some background on the complete study: Samples covering the acute and convalescent phases of COVID-19 were provided by collaborators in the United States, Italy and Spain. The material from the prospective study consisted of cDNA or gDNA derived from T cells, B-cell-depleted T cells, or PBMCs. The dataset comprised deeply sampled blood TCRbeta repertoires from subjects exposed to, actively infected with, or recovered from COVID-19. The repertoires were released in a freely available public database meant as a resource for research on the immune response to SARS-CoV-2. The samples were drawn from the first 160 participants of the ongoing ImmuneRACE study and from 1,254 subjects provided by 6 global collaborators. Sample metadata almost always included a de-identified subject ID, COVID-19 status, age in years and sex. Where HLA class I and class II types were available, the types were taken from metadata supplied by the sample provider, not from assay-based typing.

Each collaborating institution followed its own protocols to collect whole blood in K2EDTA tubes. For TCRbeta analysis, collaborators shipped samples as frozen whole blood, isolated PBMCs, or DNA extracted from either of those sample types. The immunoSEQ Assay, a bias-controlled multiplex PCR, was used to amplify TCRbeta CDR3 regions from genomic DNA. In the original analysis: The number of nucleated cells in each sample was estimated from the amplification of reference gene primers within the assay. Sequence reads were collapsed and filtered to measure the absolute abundance of every unique TCRbeta CDR3 rearrangement. For each sample, productive Simpson clonality was calculated as the square root of Simpson's diversity index over productive rearrangements. TCRdb obtained this table from immuneACCESS and retained in-frame rearrangements with V and J assigned. These tables miss some clones; where compared with another copy, unresolved V genes account for less than half of the shortfall, and the remainder is unexplained. D and trimming were read from the DNA, whereas the V and J calls and clone size are those reported in that table. Present in this sample are 90,000 to 110,000 clones, about 87% of which were seen just once. The ten largest account for less than 8% of the sample.

What the study reported, not specific to this receptor: Clinical and demographic metadata were provided uncurated, with the amount varying by source and participant.

Reading the germline V gene gives CDR1 MRHNA and CDR2 SNTAGT. The CDR3 numbers 13 residues from cysteine through phenylalanine. Only the CDR3 DNA is retained, 39 bases long and in frame from the first base. The V and J ends are trimmed by 7 bases and 6 bases, leaving 15 bases between them. As concerns this clone: Its antigen target is currently unknown. No much larger clonotype is one base removed from it; base qualities were not supplied.

Input material: peripheral blood. This sequence was found in a woman aged 45-65 years with acute or convalescent COVID-19. The chain employs TRBV6-4 and TRBJ1-1; TRBD1 is perhaps the D gene, given 5 matching bases. The CDR3 here reads CASTQGSMAEAFF. At the DNA level, the sequence is TGTGCCAGCACGCAGGGAAGTATGGCTGAAGCTTTCTTT.